Listed below are T cell receptor beta chains from one sample, sequenced in a study of human T cells and chemical hapten exposure. TCRdb called the RACE reads again in MiXCR, with one record for every CDR3 protein. The table includes more than 85,000 distinct CDR3 sequences, around 35% detected once. The material was whole blood, obtained in connection with sensitization to the hapten diphenylcyclopropenone (DPC). These TCRs come from a middle-aged man with alopecia areata. Some clones in this sample may be carry-over from other donors' samples. CDR3s include the opening cysteine and the closing phenylalanine or tryptophan. The D gene is left open where the match is weak. Not every row has a clone size; where given, it reads once, few, many or a size class.

D gene	clone size	J gene	V gene	CDR3 protein	CDR3 DNA
NA	NA	TRBJ2-3	TRBV7-2	CASSSGPGGRDTQYF	TGTGCCAGCAGCTCGGGACCGGGTGGAAGGGATACGCAGTATTTT
NA	NA	TRBJ1-4	TRBV29-1	CSVVGRLNEKLFF	TGCAGCGTCGTGGGACGGTTGAATGAAAAACTGTTTTTT
NA	NA	TRBJ1-1	TRBV6-5	CASSYSFDTEAFF	TGTGCCAGCAGTTACTCATTCGACACTGAAGCTTTCTTT
NA	NA	TRBJ2-7	TRBV6-1	CASSAGGGLYEQYF	TGTGCCAGCAGCGCAGGGGGAGGCCTTTACGAGCAGTACTTC
NA	NA	TRBJ1-2	TRBV4-2	CASSQDSPGYTF	TGTGCCAGCAGCCAAGATTCCCCTGGCTACACCTTC
TRBD2	NA	TRBJ2-3	TRBV24-1	CATSDLSKNLAGADFTDTQYF	TGTGCCACCAGTGATTTATCCAAGAATCTAGCGGGAGCCGATTTCACAGATACGCAGTATTTT
NA	few	TRBJ1-2	TRBV28	CASSAGGEIYGGYTF	TGTGCCAGCAGTGCCGGGGGGGAGATCTATGGTGGCTACACCTTC
TRBD1	NA	TRBJ1-5	TRBV12-3/TRBV12-4	CASSHFRGQGAGSNQPQHF	TGTGCCAGCAGTCACTTCCGCGGACAGGGGGCGGGAAGCAATCAGCCCCAGCATTTT
NA	few	TRBJ2-1	TRBV20-1	CSARDVGEQFF	TGCAGTGCTAGAGATGTTGGTGAGCAGTTCTTC
TRBD2	NA	TRBJ2-6	TRBV7-2	CASSLESGVGANVLTF	TGTGCCAGCAGCTTAGAAAGCGGGGTTGGGGCCAACGTCCTGACTTTC
NA	NA	TRBJ2-2	TRBV7-3	CASSLTQQNTGELFF	TGTGCCAGCAGCTTAACCCAGCAGAACACCGGGGAGCTGTTTTTT
NA	NA	TRBJ2-7	TRBV29-1	CSVQGNAYEQYF	TGCAGCGTCCAAGGGAATGCCTACGAGCAGTACTTC
TRBD1	few	TRBJ2-5	TRBV29-1	CSVRTGGLETQYF	TGCAGCGTTAGAACAGGGGGCTTGGAGACCCAGTACTTC
NA	NA	TRBJ1-1	TRBV6-5	CASSSSTTVNTEAFF	TGTGCCAGCAGCTCTTCGACGACAGTGAACACTGAAGCTTTCTTT
TRBD2	few	TRBJ2-3	TRBV9	CASSVLAGGLTDTQYF	TGTGCCAGCAGCGTATTAGCGGGAGGGTTGACAGATACGCAGTATTTT
NA	NA	TRBJ2-7	TRBV18	CASSPSQGTDYEQYF	TGTGCCAGCTCACCTAGCCAAGGGACCGACTACGAGCAGTACTTC
NA	few	TRBJ2-3	TRBV28	CASREGGADTQYF	TGTGCCAGCAGAGAAGGGGGGGCAGATACGCAGTATTTT
NA	few	TRBJ1-3	TRBV28	CASSFNVQDLHSGNTIYF	TGTGCCAGCAGTTTTAACGTACAAGACCTCCACTCTGGAAACACCATATATTTT
NA	few	TRBJ1-2	TRBV29-1	CSAWDNRDYGYTF	TGCAGCGCTTGGGACAACCGGGACTATGGCTACACCTTC
NA	NA	TRBJ2-3	TRBV7-2	CASSLATLQADTQYF	TGTGCCAGCAGCTTAGCGACCCTCCAGGCAGATACGCAGTATTTT
TRBD1	NA	TRBJ2-3	TRBV5-4	CASSLEPQGARTDTQYF	TGTGCCAGCAGCTTGGAACCACAGGGGGCCCGCACAGATACGCAGTATTTT
NA	NA	TRBJ1-1	TRBV18	CASSPGANTEAFF	TGTGCCAGCTCACCAGGGGCTAACACTGAAGCTTTCTTT
NA	NA	TRBJ1-4	TRBV5-1	CASSRGHGNEKLFF	TGCGCCAGCTCAAGGGGACATGGGAATGAAAAACTGTTTTTT
NA	NA	TRBJ2-7	TRBV6-1	CASTSSYEQYF	TGTGCCAGCACCAGCTCCTACGAGCAGTACTTC
TRBD2	few	TRBJ2-1	TRBV20-1	CSASPGLAVWEQFF	TGCAGTGCTTCACCGGGACTAGCGGTTTGGGAGCAGTTCTTC
NA	few	TRBJ1-1	TRBV6-5	CASTAQALNTEAFF	TGTGCCAGCACCGCCCAAGCCCTGAACACTGAAGCTTTCTTT
NA	few	TRBJ2-1	TRBV24-1	CATSAARYNEQFF	TGTGCCACCAGTGCGGCCAGGTACAATGAGCAGTTCTTC
NA	NA	TRBJ2-1	TRBV11-3	CASSKGLSYNEQFF	TGTGCCAGCAGCAAGGGACTTTCCTACAATGAGCAGTTCTTC
TRBD2	NA	TRBJ2-1	TRBV20-1	CSAPGLAGGTSSYNEQFF	TGCAGTGCTCCTGGACTAGCGGGAGGAACGAGCTCCTACAATGAGCAGTTCTTC
TRBD2	few	TRBJ2-7	TRBV7-9	CASSLAHLAGGPHEQYF	TGTGCCAGCAGCTTGGCCCACCTAGCGGGAGGGCCGCACGAGCAGTACTTC
TRBD1	NA	TRBJ1-5	TRBV12-3/TRBV12-4	CASSPIWTGRDQPQHF	TGTGCCAGCAGTCCCATCTGGACAGGGCGTGATCAGCCCCAGCATTTT
TRBD1	few	TRBJ1-4	TRBV5-6	CASSTGTGNEKLFF	TGTGCCAGCAGCACCGGGACAGGGAATGAAAAACTGTTTTTT
NA	NA	TRBJ2-3	TRBV29-1	CSPRLGAGSTDTQYF	TGCAGCCCGCGTTTAGGGGCGGGAAGCACAGATACGCAGTATTTT
NA	NA	TRBJ2-6	TRBV5-1	CASSPGRLGGANVLTF	TGCGCCAGCTCACCGGGACGTCTAGGTGGGGCCAACGTCCTGACTTTC
TRBD1	NA	TRBJ2-1	TRBV29-1	CSVPEDRVPFSSYNEQFF	TGCAGCGTGCCCGAGGACAGGGTCCCCTTTAGCTCCTACAATGAGCAGTTCTTC